The 27 T cell receptor beta chains in this list originate from one sample, sequenced in a study of blood T cell repertoires in COVID-19 (dated by TCRdb to 2020 to 2022). The protocol used for the library was the immunoSEQ multiplex PCR assay. The table comes from immuneACCESS by way of TCRdb, which keeps in-frame sequences with V and J called. Part of the clones is missing from these tables; in studies checked, under half for an unresolved V gene and the rest for unknown reasons. Counted in this sample were around 110,000 clones; approximately 88% of them appeared once. Under 0.85% of the sample lies in the top ten. Sequenced sample: peripheral blood. These TCRs come from a woman in her seventies with acute or convalescent COVID-19.

The chain is built from TRBV6-4 and TRBJ1-6, with 7 positions matching TRBD1. CDR1 is MRHNA and CDR2 is SNTAGT in the germline V gene. The CDR3 length is 19 residues. With V trimmed by 0 bases and J by 6 bases, 14 bases remained unmatched. Here the CDR3 reads CASSDSRKRGLLLNSPLHF. CDR3 coding DNA: TGTGCCAGCAGTGACTCGAGGAAAAGGGGGCTACTACTTAATTCACCCCTCCACTTT.

In DNA, the CDR3 is TGTGCCAGCAGGGATCGACTCCAGGGGACTGAAGCTTTCTTT. This gives the protein CASRDRLQGTEAFF. This chain links TRBV25-1 with TRBJ1-1; a weak D match, TRBD1 (6 bases). The CDR3 runs to 14 residues. Germline V gene sequence: CDR1 MGHDK, CDR2 SYGVNS. V dropped 6 bases and J dropped 5 bases, with 16 bases sitting between them.

The table lists this clone with a count of one. The V call is TRBV30, the J call TRBJ1-5; D not resolved. CDR3 length equals 13 residues. Germline assignment: CDR1 GTSNPN and CDR2 SVGIG (reference sequence). V was clipped by 5 bases and J by 9 bases, with 17 bases between them. The CDR3 spells CAWALGASRPQHF. For the CDR3, the DNA is TGTGCCTGGGCCCTGGGAGCGTCGCGGCCCCAGCATTTT.

The rearrangement uses TRBV18 and TRBJ2-3; D possibly corresponds to TRBD1 (7 bases). The length of the CDR3 is 14 residues. Germline loops: CDR1 KGHSH, CDR2 LQKENI. V lost 5 bases, J lost 6 bases, and 15 bases lay in between. The CDR3 DNA sequence: TGTGCCAGCTCAACTCACGGAGGGGGCGATACGCAGTATTTT. Its translation: CASSTHGGGDTQYF.

The rearrangement uses TRBV18 and TRBJ1-1; no clear D gene. V was cut by 3 bases and J by 0 bases, with 8 bases left in between. Germline-derived CDR1 and CDR2 are KGHSH and LQKENI. This CDR3 has 14 amino acids. CDR3 region: CASSPWQLNTEAFF. The CDR3 coding sequence is TGTGCCAGCTCACCGTGGCAGTTGAACACTGAAGCTTTCTTT.

The V call is TRBV30, the J call TRBJ1-6; D gene unclear. Germline V gene data show CDR1 as GTSNPN and CDR2 as SVGIG (reference sequence). This CDR3 contains 13 residues. Trimming cost V 4 bases and J 9 bases, with 13 bases left between them. The CDR3 DNA reads as TGTGCCTGGACCGCCCTGGAGGGTTCACCCCTCCACTTT. This sequence encodes CAWTALEGSPLHF.

V gene TRBV5-8 combines with J gene TRBJ2-1; TRBD1 aligns across 7 bases. Germline V CDR1 and CDR2: SGHTS, YDEGEE. V gave up 4 bases and J gave up 6 bases; unmatched junction bases: 10. The CDR3 covers 15 residues. The CDR3 loop is CASSLQGVRFNEQFF. DNA for the CDR3: TGTGCCAGCAGCCTCCAGGGGGTGAGATTCAATGAGCAGTTCTTC.

V and J are TRBV15 and TRBJ1-1; D ambiguous. Germline V lookup: CDR1 LNHNV, CDR2 YYDKDF (reference sequence). Trimming shortened V by 2 bases and J by 6 bases, and 10 bases separated the two germline ends. The CDR3 runs to 13 residues. CDR3 loop: CATSRRGISEAFF. The CDR3 DNA reads as TGTGCCACCAGCAGAAGAGGGATTTCTGAAGCTTTCTTT.

The chain is built from TRBV19 and TRBJ2-1, with 9 bases matching TRBD2. The germline CDR1 and CDR2 sequences are LNHDA and SQIVND (reference sequence). Losses at the gene ends were 7 bases for V and 5 bases for J; bases not matched to a gene: 6. The CDR3 extends over 14 amino acids. The DNA of the CDR3 is TGTGCCAGTATTAGTAGCGGGAGTAACAATGAGCAGTTCTTC. This gives the protein CASISSGSNNEQFF.

This rearrangement joins TRBV30 to TRBJ2-3, with 14 nucleotides matching TRBD2. Germline CDR1 GTSNPN, CDR2 SVGIG (reference sequence). The CDR3 length is 15 residues. Trimming removed 2 bases from V and 6 bases from J; junction bases left unmatched: 4. The CDR3 loop is CAWSRLAGGRDTQYF. The CDR3 nucleotides are TGTGCCTGGAGTAGACTAGCGGGAGGGCGGGATACGCAGTATTTT.

The gene calls are TRBV5-8 and TRBJ1-4; possible D gene TRBD1, 5 bases. The V and J ends lost 4 bases and 0 bases respectively, with 16 bases between them. In germline, CDR1 is SGHTS, CDR2 YDEGEE. This CDR3 is 17 amino acids long. CDR3 in amino acids: CASSPSWGPATNEKLFF. DNA of the CDR3: TGTGCCAGCAGCCCTTCCTGGGGCCCCGCAACTAATGAAAAACTGTTTTTT.

The J gene is TRBJ2-1, the V gene TRBV7-2, with TRBD2 matching over 10 bases. CDR1 and CDR2 from the germline V gene are SGHTA and FQGNSA. There are 18 residues in the CDR3. J lost 0 bases, V lost 0 bases, and 5 bases had no gene match. The CDR3 sequence is CASSLAGLAAFSYNEQFF. The CDR3, as DNA: TGTGCCAGCAGCTTAGCAGGACTAGCGGCCTTCTCCTACAATGAGCAGTTCTTC.

The chain links TRBV3-1 (or the pseudogene TRBV3-2) to TRBJ1-3; D ambiguous. Trimming took off 1 base at V and 2 bases at J, with 12 bases between the two ends. The CDR3 covers 16 residues. Germline V gene lookup returns CDR1 LGHDT and CDR2 YNNKEL (reference sequence). The CDR3 DNA is TGTGCCAGCAGCCAAGTCACCGGGTCGACTGGAAACACCATATATTTT. Amino acid sequence: CASSQVTGSTGNTIYF.

V gene TRBV28 combines with J gene TRBJ1-4; 9 bases are shared with TRBD1. V lost 2 bases to trimming and J lost 8 bases; unmatched junction nucleotides: 3. The length of the CDR3 is 14 residues. Germline loops: CDR1 MDHEN, CDR2 SYDVKM. CDR3 bases: TGTGCCAGCAGTTTAGACAGGGGGGACGAAAAACTGTTTTTT. Amino acid sequence: CASSLDRGDEKLFF.

The genes are TRBV19 and TRBJ2-1; 11 bases map to TRBD2. The germline V gene encodes CDR1 LNHDA and CDR2 SQIVND (reference sequence). V lost 6 bases and J lost 3; bases outside the gene matches: 10. The CDR3 totals 17 residues. CDR3: CASRSRVAGGNYNEQFF. CDR3 coding DNA: TGTGCCAGTAGGAGCAGGGTAGCGGGGGGGAACTACAATGAGCAGTTCTTC.

The V and J genes are TRBV19 and TRBJ2-1, with 7 positions matching TRBD2. The CDR3 runs to 19 residues. V lost 6 bases to trimming and J lost 2 bases; unmatched junction nucleotides: 19. Germline CDR1 LNHDA, CDR2 SQIVND (reference sequence). CDR3 region: CASRPLASGATWTYNEQFF. DNA for the CDR3: TGTGCCAGTAGGCCCTTGGCTAGCGGAGCTACCTGGACCTACAATGAGCAGTTCTTC.

This chain connects TRBV5-4 to TRBJ2-5; no firm D call. The CDR3 length is 13 residues. The V gene's germline CDR1 is SGHNT and CDR2 YYREEE (reference sequence). Deletions cut 0 bases from V and 2 bases from J, with 5 bases between. The CDR3 sequence is CASSLGLQETQYF. The CDR3, as DNA: TGTGCCAGCAGCTTGGGACTTCAAGAGACCCAGTACTTC.

V usage is TRBV5-1 and J usage is TRBJ2-1; 7 bases match TRBD2. The germline gives CDR1 SGHRS, CDR2 YFSETQ. Trimming took 7 bases from V and 0 from J; bases not matched to a gene: 7. CDR3 size: 15 residues. The CDR3 protein is CASSDGGSSYNEQFF. CDR3 nucleotides: TGCGCCAGCTCTGACGGGGGGTCCTCCTACAATGAGCAGTTCTTC.

The chain employs TRBV19 and TRBJ1-5; 12 bases fit TRBD1. CDR1 and CDR2 (germline): LNHDA, SQIVND (reference sequence). CDR3 length: 17 amino acids. J gave up 2 bases and V 5 bases, and 7 bases lay outside the gene matches. CDR3 coding DNA: TGTGCCAGTAGTCCGACCGGGACAGGGGGCGGCAATCAGCCCCAGCATTTT. The encoded protein is CASSPTGTGGGNQPQHF.

This clone was recorded only once. This sequence joins TRBV19 and TRBJ2-2, with TRBD2 matching 12 bases. The germline V gene has CDR1 LNHDA and CDR2 SQIVND (reference sequence). CDR3 length: 17 residues. After removal of 5 bases from V and 4 bases from J, the junction contained 8 bases not matched to a gene. DNA for the CDR3: TGTGCCAGTAGTTCTCCCGGGACTAGCGGGCCCACCGGGGAGCTGTTTTTT. It translates to CASSSPGTSGPTGELFF.

V gene TRBV28 combines with J gene TRBJ1-5; D is uncertain. Germline values: CDR1 MDHEN, CDR2 SYDVKM. The CDR3 totals 14 residues. V was shortened by 8 bases and J by 3 bases, with 14 bases between the two germline ends. The CDR3 DNA reads as TGTGCCAGCGGGAGTGTTCTATACAATCAGCCCCAGCATTTT. Residues: CASGSVLYNQPQHF.

The chain is built from TRBV19 and TRBJ1-1; D may be TRBD1 (5 bases). Germline V gives CDR1 LNHDA, CDR2 SQIVND (reference sequence). This CDR3 region has 16 residues. Trimming cost V 7 bases and J 1 base, with 19 bases left between them. CDR3 sequence reads: CASIGGRWGSNTEAFF. CDR3 DNA sequence: TGTGCCAGTATCGGTGGGCGTTGGGGCTCGAACACTGAAGCTTTCTTT.

This sequence joins TRBV21-1 and TRBJ2-1; the tabulated D call, TRBD2, remains unverified against the DNA. TRBV21-1 is a pseudogene locus. The CDR3 length is 19 residues. The CDR3 loop reads CASSKDPWTSALDWDEQFF. The DNA of the CDR3 is TGTGCCAGCAGCAAAGATCCTTGGACTAGCGCACTTGACTGGGATGAGCAGTTCTTC.

The V call is TRBV2, the J call TRBJ2-7; maybe TRBD1 (6 bases). Germline CDR1 reads SNHLY; CDR2 reads FYNNEI. Between the trimmed V and J ends, which lost 1 base and 5 bases, there was a span of 9 bases. This CDR3 has 13 amino acids. Written as DNA, the CDR3 is TGTGCCAGCAGTGAAGGGGGGCGCGACGAGCAGTACTTC. Its translation is CASSEGGRDEQYF. The entire variable domain, with the rest obtained from reference TRBV2 and TRBJ2-7, is as follows: EPEVTQTPSHQVTQMGQEVILRCVPISNHLYFYWYRQILGQKVEFLVSFYNNEISEKSEIFDDQFSVERPDGSNFTLKIRSTKLEDSAMYFCASSEGGRDEQYFGPGTRLTVT.

The rearrangement uses TRBV28 and TRBJ1-1; D is undetermined. This CDR3 is 12 amino acids long. V was pared by 4 bases and J by 11 bases, with 14 bases between. Germline V gene sequence: CDR1 MDHEN, CDR2 SYDVKM. The CDR3 DNA reads TGTGCCAGCAGTTCCCTGGATTTCGGGGCTTTCTTT. Encoded protein: CASSSLDFGAFF.

The gene calls are TRBV15 and TRBJ2-2; no firm D call. Germline V gives CDR1 LNHNV, CDR2 YYDKDF (reference sequence). V was pared by 0 bases and J by 7 bases, with 9 bases between. CDR3 length: 14 residues. CDR3 residues: CATSRDKTGGELFF. CDR3 bases: TGTGCCACCAGCAGAGATAAGACGGGCGGGGAGCTGTTTTTT.

The V gene is TRBV6-6, the J gene TRBJ2-7; 10 positions agree with TRBD1. The CDR3 has 14 amino acids. Germline CDR1 reads MNHNY; CDR2 reads SVGAGI (reference sequence). Trimming took 5 bases from V and 1 from J; bases not matched to a gene: 2. DNA for the CDR3: TGTGCCAGCAGTGGGACAGGGGTGTCCTACGAGCAGTACTTC. This sequence encodes CASSGTGVSYEQYF.